This T cell receptor (beta chain) was identified during a study of blood T cell repertoires in COVID-19. Study-wide context: From the United States, Italy and Spain came samples of acute and convalescent COVID-19. The cDNA or gDNA used as material had been derived from T cells, B-cell-depleted T cells, or PBMCs.

Source study methods: Reference gene primer amplification in the assay estimated nucleated cell counts. Libraries were prepared by immunoSEQ multiplex PCR; TCRdb keeps only in-frame clonotypes and omits some of them. That table supplies the V and J calls and clone size; D and trimming were determined from the DNA. The sample records more than 150,000 clones, 80% to 90% being singletons. Germline-derived CDR1 and CDR2 are ENHRY and SYGVKD. V was pared by 1 base and J by 7 bases, with 8 bases between. The length of the CDR3 is 12 residues. Patients from Seattle were sampled longitudinally, starting during active infection.

This receptor was taken from a woman of 80 years or more with COVID-19, enrolled during active disease. The genes are TRBV10-3 and TRBJ2-7, with D possibly matching TRBD2 (5 bases). Sample: peripheral blood. The CDR3 DNA sequence: TGTGCCATCAGTGAGTACGGGGTAGAGCAGTACTTC. The encoded protein is CAISEYGVEQYF.